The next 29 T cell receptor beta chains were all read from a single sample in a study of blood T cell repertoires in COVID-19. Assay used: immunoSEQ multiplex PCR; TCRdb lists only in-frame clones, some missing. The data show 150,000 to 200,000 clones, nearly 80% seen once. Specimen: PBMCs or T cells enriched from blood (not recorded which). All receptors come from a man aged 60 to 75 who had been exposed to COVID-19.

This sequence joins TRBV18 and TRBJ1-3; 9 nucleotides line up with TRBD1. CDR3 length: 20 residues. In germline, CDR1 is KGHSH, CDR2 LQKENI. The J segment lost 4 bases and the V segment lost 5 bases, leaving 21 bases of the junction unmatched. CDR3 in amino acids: CASSYFESGQGSSSGNTIYF. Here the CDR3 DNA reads TGTGCCAGCTCATATTTCGAATCCGGACAGGGGTCATCATCCGGAAACACCATATATTTT.

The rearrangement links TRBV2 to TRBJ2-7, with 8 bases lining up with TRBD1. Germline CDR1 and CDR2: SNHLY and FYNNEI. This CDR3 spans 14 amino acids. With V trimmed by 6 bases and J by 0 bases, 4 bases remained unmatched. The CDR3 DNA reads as TGTGCCAGCAGCCGGGACAGGAGCTCCTACGAGCAGTACTTC. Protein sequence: CASSRDRSSYEQYF.

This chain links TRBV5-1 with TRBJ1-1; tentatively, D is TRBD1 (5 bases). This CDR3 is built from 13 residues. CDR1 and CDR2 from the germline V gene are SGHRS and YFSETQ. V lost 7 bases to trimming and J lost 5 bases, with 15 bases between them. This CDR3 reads CASALTGGTEAFF. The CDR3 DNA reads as TGCGCCAGCGCCCTGACGGGGGGGACTGAAGCTTTCTTT.

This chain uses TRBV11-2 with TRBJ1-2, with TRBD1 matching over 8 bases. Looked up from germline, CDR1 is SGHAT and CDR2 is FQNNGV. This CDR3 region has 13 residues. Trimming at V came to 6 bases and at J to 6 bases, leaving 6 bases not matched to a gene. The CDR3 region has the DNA TGTGCCAGCAGGCCTACAGGGGGGGATGGCTACACCTTC. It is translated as CASRPTGGDGYTF.

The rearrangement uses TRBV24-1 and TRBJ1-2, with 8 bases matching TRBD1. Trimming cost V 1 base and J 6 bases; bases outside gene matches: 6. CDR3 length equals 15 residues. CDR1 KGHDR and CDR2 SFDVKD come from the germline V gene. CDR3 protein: CATSDFAGGLDGYTF. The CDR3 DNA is TGTGCCACCAGTGATTTCGCAGGGGGCTTGGATGGCTACACCTTC.

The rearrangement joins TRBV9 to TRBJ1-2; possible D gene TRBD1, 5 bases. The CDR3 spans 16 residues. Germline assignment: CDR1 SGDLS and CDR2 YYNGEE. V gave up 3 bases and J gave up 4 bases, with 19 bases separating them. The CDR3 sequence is CASSDPAGQGGYGYTF. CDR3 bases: TGTGCCAGCAGCGACCCGGCGGGGCAGGGCGGCTATGGCTACACCTTC.

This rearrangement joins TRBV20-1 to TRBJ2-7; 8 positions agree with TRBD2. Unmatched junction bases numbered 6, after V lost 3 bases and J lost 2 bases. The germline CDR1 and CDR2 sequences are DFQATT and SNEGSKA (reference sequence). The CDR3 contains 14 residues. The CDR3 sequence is CSASLAGGTYEQYF. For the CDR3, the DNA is TGCAGTGCTAGTCTCGCGGGAGGCACCTACGAGCAGTACTTC.

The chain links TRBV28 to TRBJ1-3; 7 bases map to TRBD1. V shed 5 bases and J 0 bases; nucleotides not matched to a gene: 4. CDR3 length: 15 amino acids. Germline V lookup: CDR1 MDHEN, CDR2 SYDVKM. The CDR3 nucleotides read TGTGCCAGCAGTATTTGGGACAGCTCTGGAAACACCATATATTTT. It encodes CASSIWDSSGNTIYF.

This chain's CDR3 is CASSSSSRGYGYTF. CDR3 nucleotide sequence: TGTGCCAGCAGTTCAAGCTCCCGAGGATATGGCTACACCTTC. This chain joins TRBV6-5 and TRBJ1-2, with unresolved D. The CDR3 has 14 amino acids. The germline gives CDR1 MNHEY, CDR2 SVGAGI. V was clipped by 4 bases and J by 5 bases, with 14 bases between them.

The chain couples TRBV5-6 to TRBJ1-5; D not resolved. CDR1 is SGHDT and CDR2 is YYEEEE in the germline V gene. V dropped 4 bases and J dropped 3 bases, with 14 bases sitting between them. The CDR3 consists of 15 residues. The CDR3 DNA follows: TGTGCCAGCAGCCTTCAGTCCCTTTACAATCAGCCCCAGCATTTT. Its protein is CASSLQSLYNQPQHF.

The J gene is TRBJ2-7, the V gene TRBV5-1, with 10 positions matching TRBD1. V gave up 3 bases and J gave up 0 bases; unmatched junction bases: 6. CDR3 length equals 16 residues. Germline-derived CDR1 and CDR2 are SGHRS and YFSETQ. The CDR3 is CASSSRDRGHSYEQYF. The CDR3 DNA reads TGCGCCAGCAGCTCCCGGGACAGGGGCCACTCCTACGAGCAGTACTTC.

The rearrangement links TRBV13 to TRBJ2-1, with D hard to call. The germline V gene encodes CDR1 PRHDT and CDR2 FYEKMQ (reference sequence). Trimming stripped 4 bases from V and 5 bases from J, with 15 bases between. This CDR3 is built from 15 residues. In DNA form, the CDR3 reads TGTGCCAGCAGCTCTAGAAAAGAATCGCACAATGAGCAGTTCTTC. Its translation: CASSSRKESHNEQFF.

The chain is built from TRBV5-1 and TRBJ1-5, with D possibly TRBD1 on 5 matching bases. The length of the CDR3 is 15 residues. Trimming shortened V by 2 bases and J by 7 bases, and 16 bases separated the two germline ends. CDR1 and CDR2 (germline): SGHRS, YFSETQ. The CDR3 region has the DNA TGCGCCAGCAGCTTAACGGGGGAGGTATCCCAGCCCCAGCATTTT. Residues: CASSLTGEVSQPQHF.

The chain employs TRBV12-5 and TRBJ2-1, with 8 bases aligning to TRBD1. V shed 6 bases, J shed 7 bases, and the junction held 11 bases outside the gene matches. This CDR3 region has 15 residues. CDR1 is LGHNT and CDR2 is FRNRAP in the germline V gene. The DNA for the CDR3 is TGTGCTAGTGGACAAGGACAGGGTTTTCGGAATGAGCAGTTCTTC. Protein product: CASGQGQGFRNEQFF. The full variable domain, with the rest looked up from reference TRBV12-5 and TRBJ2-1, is DARVTQTPRHKVTEMGQEVTMRCQPILGHNTVFWYRQTMMQGLELLAYFRNRAPLDDSGMPKDRFSAEMPDATLATLKIQPSEPRDSAVYFCASGQGQGFRNEQFFGPGTRLTVL.

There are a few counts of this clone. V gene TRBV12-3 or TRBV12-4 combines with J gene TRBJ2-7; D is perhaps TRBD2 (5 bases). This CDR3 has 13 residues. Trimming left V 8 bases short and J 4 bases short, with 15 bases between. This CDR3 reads CASRSGPGYEQYF. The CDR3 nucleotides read TGTGCCAGCCGAAGCGGACCCGGGTACGAGCAGTACTTC.

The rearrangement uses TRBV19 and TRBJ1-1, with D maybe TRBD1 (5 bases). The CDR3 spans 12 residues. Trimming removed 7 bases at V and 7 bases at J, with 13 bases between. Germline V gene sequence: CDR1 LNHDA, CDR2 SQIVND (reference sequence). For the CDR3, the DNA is TGTGCCAGTACTCTCGGGGGTGTTGAAGCTTTCTTT. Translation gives CASTLGGVEAFF.

This CDR3 is CASSPGSGYEQYF. CDR3 DNA: TGTGCCAGCAGCCCGGGTAGCGGCTACGAGCAGTACTTC. V gene TRBV5-5 combines with J gene TRBJ2-7; D is perhaps TRBD2 (6 bases). CDR3 length equals 13 residues. Germline lookup yields CDR1 SGHKS and CDR2 YYEKEE (reference sequence). Trimming took off 4 bases at V and 3 bases at J, with 11 bases between the two ends.

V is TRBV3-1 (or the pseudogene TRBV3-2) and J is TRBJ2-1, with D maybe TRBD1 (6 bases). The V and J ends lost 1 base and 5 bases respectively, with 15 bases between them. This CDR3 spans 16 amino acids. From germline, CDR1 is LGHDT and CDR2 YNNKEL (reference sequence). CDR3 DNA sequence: TGTGCCAGCAGCCAAGCTCTAGCAGGGGTGGACAATGAGCAGTTCTTC. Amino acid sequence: CASSQALAGVDNEQFF.

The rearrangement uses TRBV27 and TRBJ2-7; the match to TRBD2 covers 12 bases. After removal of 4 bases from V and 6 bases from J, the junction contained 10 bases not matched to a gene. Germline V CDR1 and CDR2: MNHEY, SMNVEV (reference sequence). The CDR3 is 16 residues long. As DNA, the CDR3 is TGTGCCAGCAGTTGGTCTAGCGGGAGGGTTATGAGCGAGCAGTACTTC. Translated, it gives CASSWSSGRVMSEQYF.

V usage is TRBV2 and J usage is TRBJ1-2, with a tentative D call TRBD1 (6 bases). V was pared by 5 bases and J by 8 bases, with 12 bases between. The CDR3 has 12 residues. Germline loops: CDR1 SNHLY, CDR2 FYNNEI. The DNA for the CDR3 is TGTGCCAGCAGTCGCAGGGGCCGCGGCTACACCTTC. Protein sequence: CASSRRGRGYTF.

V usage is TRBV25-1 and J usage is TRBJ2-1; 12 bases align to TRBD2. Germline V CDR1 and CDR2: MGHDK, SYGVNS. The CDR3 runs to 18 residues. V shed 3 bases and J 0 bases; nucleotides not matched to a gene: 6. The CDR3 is CASSDPLAGGLSYNEQFF. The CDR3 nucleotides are TGTGCCAGCAGTGACCCCCTAGCGGGAGGGCTCTCCTACAATGAGCAGTTCTTC.

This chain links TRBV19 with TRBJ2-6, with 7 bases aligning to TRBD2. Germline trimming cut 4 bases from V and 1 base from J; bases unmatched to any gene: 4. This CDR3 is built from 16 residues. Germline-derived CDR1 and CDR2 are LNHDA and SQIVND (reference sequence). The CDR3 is CASSTGEGSGANVLTF. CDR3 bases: TGTGCCAGTAGTACGGGGGAGGGTTCTGGGGCCAACGTCCTGACTTTC.

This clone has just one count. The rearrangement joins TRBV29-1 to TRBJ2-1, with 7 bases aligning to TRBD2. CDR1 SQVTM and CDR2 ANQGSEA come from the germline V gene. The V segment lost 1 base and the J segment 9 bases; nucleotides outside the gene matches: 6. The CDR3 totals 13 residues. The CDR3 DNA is TGCAGCGTTGAAGGGACTAGACGTGGTGAGCAGTTCTTC. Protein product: CSVEGTRRGEQFF.

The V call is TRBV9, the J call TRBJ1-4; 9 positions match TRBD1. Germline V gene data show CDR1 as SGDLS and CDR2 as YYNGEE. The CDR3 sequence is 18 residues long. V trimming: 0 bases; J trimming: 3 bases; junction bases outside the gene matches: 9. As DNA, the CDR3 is TGTGCCAGCAGCGTAGATGACAGGGGGGCCCAGGCTAATGAAAAACTGTTTTTT. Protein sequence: CASSVDDRGAQANEKLFF.

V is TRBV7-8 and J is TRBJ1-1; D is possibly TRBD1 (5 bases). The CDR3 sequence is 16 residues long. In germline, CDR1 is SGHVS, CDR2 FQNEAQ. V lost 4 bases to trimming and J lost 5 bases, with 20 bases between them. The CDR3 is CASSSPRRGYGTEAFF. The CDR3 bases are TGTGCCAGCAGCTCGCCCAGGAGGGGATATGGGACTGAAGCTTTCTTT.

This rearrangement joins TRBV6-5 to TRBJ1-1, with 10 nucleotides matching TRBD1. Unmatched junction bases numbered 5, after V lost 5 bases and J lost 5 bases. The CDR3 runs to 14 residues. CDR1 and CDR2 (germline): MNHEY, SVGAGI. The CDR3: CASSTDRGRTEAFF. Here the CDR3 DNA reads TGTGCCAGCAGTACAGACAGGGGGCGAACTGAAGCTTTCTTT.

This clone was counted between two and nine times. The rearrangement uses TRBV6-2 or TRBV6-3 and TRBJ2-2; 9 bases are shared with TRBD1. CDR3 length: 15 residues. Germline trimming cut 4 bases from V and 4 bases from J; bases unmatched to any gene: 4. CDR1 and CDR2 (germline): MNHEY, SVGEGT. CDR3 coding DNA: TGTGCCAGCAGTTCGACAGGGGGGAGCACCGGGGAGCTGTTTTTT. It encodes CASSSTGGSTGELFF.

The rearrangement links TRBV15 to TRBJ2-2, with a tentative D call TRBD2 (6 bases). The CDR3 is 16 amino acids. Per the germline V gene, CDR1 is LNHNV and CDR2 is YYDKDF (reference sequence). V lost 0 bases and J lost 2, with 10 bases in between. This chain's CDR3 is CATSRDLGLNTGELFF. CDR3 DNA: TGTGCCACCAGCAGAGATCTGGGACTTAACACCGGGGAGCTGTTTTTT.

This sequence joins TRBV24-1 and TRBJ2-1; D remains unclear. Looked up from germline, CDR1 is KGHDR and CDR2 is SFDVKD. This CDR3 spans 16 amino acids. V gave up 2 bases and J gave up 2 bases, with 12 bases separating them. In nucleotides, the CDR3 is TGTGCCACCAGTGATTCACAGATGAGTACCTACAATGAGCAGTTCTTC. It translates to CATSDSQMSTYNEQFF.